The 31 T cell receptor beta chains below were found in one sample sequenced in a study of T cells after somatic rescue of genetic block. This table comes from immunoSEQ multiplex PCR, and its TCRdb copy is limited to in-frame clones, with some not included. The sample carries 95,000 to 120,000 clones, about 90% recorded once. The material sequenced was peripheral blood mononuclear cells (PBMCs). These receptors all stem from a woman under 30.

CDR3 protein: CASSVDIGYTDTQYF. For the CDR3, the DNA is TGTGCCAGCAGCGTAGATATCGGATACACAGATACGCAGTATTTT. This chain uses TRBV9 with TRBJ2-3; unclear D gene. The CDR3 is 15 amino acids. Germline CDR1 SGDLS, CDR2 YYNGEE. Trimming removed 0 bases from V and 2 bases from J, with 10 bases in between.

The gene calls are TRBV5-1 and TRBJ2-5; a weak D match, TRBD2 (6 bases). The germline gives CDR1 SGHRS, CDR2 YFSETQ. Trimming removed 0 bases from V and 4 bases from J, with 10 bases in between. This CDR3 has 14 residues. CDR3 amino acids: CASSLAASAETQYF. The DNA of the CDR3 is TGCGCCAGCAGCTTGGCGGCTAGCGCAGAGACCCAGTACTTC.

The chain employs TRBV18 and TRBJ2-7; TRBD1 might be the D (5 bases). The CDR3 is 15 residues long. With 3 bases removed from V and 6 bases from J, the gap between germline ends came to 18 bases. Germline V gene sequence: CDR1 KGHSH, CDR2 LQKENI. In nucleotides, the CDR3 is TGTGCCAGCTCACCCCCTCGGCAGGGTCATCTCGAGCAGTACTTC. Protein sequence: CASSPPRQGHLEQYF.

The V and J genes are TRBV25-1 and TRBJ2-5; D unresolved. V shed 2 bases and J shed 3 bases, with 4 bases lying between them. Germline-derived CDR1 and CDR2 are MGHDK and SYGVNS. This CDR3 is 12 amino acids long. Here the CDR3 reads CASSEGEETQYF. DNA for the CDR3: TGTGCCAGCAGTGAAGGGGAAGAGACCCAGTACTTC.

A few counts support this clone. This chain uses TRBV30 with TRBJ1-5; D is uncertain. This CDR3 region has 14 residues. V was pared by 5 bases and J by 2 bases, with 13 bases between. Germline CDR1 GTSNPN, CDR2 SVGIG (reference sequence). CDR3 sequence: CAWDTKRGNQPQHF. CDR3 bases: TGTGCCTGGGACACAAAGAGGGGCAATCAGCCCCAGCATTTT.

DNA for the CDR3: TGTGCCAGCACAGGACAGCCCAACTATGGCTACACCTTC. Its translation: CASTGQPNYGYTF. The J gene is TRBJ1-2, the V gene TRBV6-6, with a weak D call TRBD1 (6 bases). The V gene lost 7 bases and the J gene lost 2 bases, with 11 bases spanning the gap. The CDR3 has 13 residues. CDR1 MNHNY and CDR2 SVGAGI come from the germline V gene (reference sequence).

This chain uses TRBV4-1 with TRBJ2-7; 9 bases agree with TRBD2. Germline lookup yields CDR1 MGHRA and CDR2 YSYEKL. There are 15 residues in the CDR3. V lost 1 base to trimming and J lost 4 bases; unmatched junction nucleotides: 5. Here the CDR3 DNA reads TGCGCCAGCAGCCAAGTAGCGGGGGTTCCGTACGAGCAGTACTTC. Translation: CASSQVAGVPYEQYF.

This chain links TRBV7-8 with TRBJ2-5; 11 bases fit TRBD1. The CDR3 has 14 residues. V lost 0 bases to trimming and J lost 7 bases; unmatched junction nucleotides: 1. CDR1 is SGHVS, CDR2 FQNEAQ, per germline. In DNA form, the CDR3 reads TGTGCCAGCAGCTTAGCCGGGACAGGGGGGACCCAGTACTTC. Translating gives CASSLAGTGGTQYF.

The chain recombines TRBV6-1 with TRBJ2-3; 10 nucleotides match TRBD1. This CDR3 contains 15 residues. Losses at the gene ends were 4 bases for V and 4 bases for J; bases not matched to a gene: 5. The V gene's germline CDR1 is MNHNS and CDR2 SASEGT. The CDR3: CASSGTGGHADTQYF. In nucleotides, the CDR3 is TGTGCCAGCAGTGGGACAGGGGGGCACGCAGATACGCAGTATTTT.

J is TRBJ2-7 and V is TRBV19; 9 positions match TRBD2. The J segment lost 4 bases and the V segment lost 9 bases, leaving 10 bases of the junction unmatched. The CDR3 has 14 amino acids. Germline CDR1 is LNHDA and CDR2 is SQIVND (reference sequence). In DNA form, the CDR3 reads TGTGCCAGCTCACATAGCGGGGGTCTTTACGAGCAGTACTTC. Its protein product is CASSHSGGLYEQYF.

The genes are TRBV19 and TRBJ2-7; D not certain. The CDR3 consists of 14 residues. Trimming removed 2 bases from V and 7 bases from J, with 15 bases in between. Germline CDR1 and CDR2: LNHDA and SQIVND (reference sequence). The CDR3 reads CASSITPADGEQYF. In nucleotides, the CDR3 is TGTGCCAGTAGTATAACCCCGGCGGATGGGGAGCAGTACTTC. Complete variable domain (other parts from reference TRBV19 and TRBJ2-7): DGGITQSPKYLFRKEGQNVTLSCEQNLNHDAMYWYRQDPGQGLRLIYYSQIVNDFQKGDIAEGYSVSREKKESFPLTVTSAQKNPTAFYLCASSITPADGEQYFGPGTRLTVT.

The chain uses TRBV2 and TRBJ1-5; D call uncertain. Trimming shortened V by 6 bases and J by 1 base, and 4 bases separated the two germline ends. Germline CDR1 reads SNHLY; CDR2 reads FYNNEI. The CDR3 runs to 12 residues. The CDR3 DNA reads TGTGCCAGCAGAGACAGCAATCAGCCCCAGCATTTT. Protein product: CASRDSNQPQHF.

The gene calls are TRBV5-8 and TRBJ2-5, with D possibly being TRBD2 (6 bases). Looked up from germline, CDR1 is SGHTS and CDR2 is YDEGEE. The CDR3 extends over 11 amino acids. Trimming took 4 bases from V and 8 from J, leaving 9 bases between them. Here the CDR3 reads CASSEGLTQYF. CDR3 coding DNA: TGTGCCAGCAGCGAGGGACTTACCCAGTACTTC.

The chain uses TRBV6-5 and TRBJ1-4; D is possibly TRBD1 (5 bases). CDR3 length: 14 residues. CDR1 and CDR2 (germline): MNHEY, SVGAGI. The V end lost 5 bases, the J end lost 0 bases, and 7 bases lay between the germline ends. The CDR3 spells CASSPRATNEKLFF. The CDR3 DNA sequence: TGTGCCAGCAGTCCCAGGGCAACTAATGAAAAACTGTTTTTT.

V usage is TRBV30 and J usage is TRBJ2-5; the D is unclear. The germline V gene encodes CDR1 GTSNPN and CDR2 SVGIG (reference sequence). V was cut by 0 bases and J by 5 bases, with 4 bases left in between. The CDR3 is 11 amino acids. The chain's CDR3 is CAWSVLETQYF. CDR3 coding DNA: TGTGCCTGGAGTGTACTGGAGACCCAGTACTTC.

The chain couples TRBV7-2 to TRBJ1-3; D not resolved. Trimming removed 4 bases at V and 2 bases at J, with 9 bases between. Germline values: CDR1 SGHTA, CDR2 FQGNSA. This CDR3 spans 14 amino acids. DNA of the CDR3: TGTGCCAGCAGCTACCTGCAAGCTGGAAACACCATATATTTT. Translated, it gives CASSYLQAGNTIYF.

The chain joins TRBV9 to TRBJ1-5; no firm D call. The CDR3 covers 14 residues. Germline V gene sequence: CDR1 SGDLS, CDR2 YYNGEE. Trimming removed 3 bases from V and 4 bases from J, with 11 bases in between. Here the CDR3 DNA reads TGTGCCAGCAGCGAAGGGCCGGGGAATCAGCCCCAGCATTTT. This encodes CASSEGPGNQPQHF.

The rearrangement links TRBV7-6 to TRBJ2-5; TRBD1 matches 10 bases. The germline V gene has CDR1 SGHVS and CDR2 FNYEAQ. The CDR3 extends over 15 amino acids. Germline trimming cut 5 bases from V and 10 bases from J; bases unmatched to any gene: 13. CDR3 coding DNA: TGTGCCAGCAGCACCCGACAGGGGGCGGGACCAAGCCAGTACTTC. Translated, it gives CASSTRQGAGPSQYF.

J is TRBJ1-5 and V is TRBV28; TRBD1 might be the D (6 bases). V was cut by 10 bases and J by 2 bases, with 18 bases left in between. Germline CDR1 reads MDHEN; CDR2 reads SYDVKM. This CDR3 has 15 amino acids. This chain's CDR3 is CATQSPPGGNQPQHF. The CDR3 DNA sequence: TGTGCCACCCAAAGCCCCCCAGGGGGCAATCAGCCCCAGCATTTT.

V usage is TRBV6-6 and J usage is TRBJ2-3; D is possibly TRBD2 (6 bases). Trimming left V 6 bases short and J 1 base short, with 14 bases between. Germline V gene lookup returns CDR1 MNHNY and CDR2 SVGAGI (reference sequence). The CDR3 has 15 amino acids. CDR3 residues: CASSQAGSGTDTQYF. CDR3 in DNA: TGTGCCAGCAGCCAGGCGGGGTCTGGCACAGATACGCAGTATTTT.

CDR3 loop: CAWSVDRAYGYTF. CDR3 sequence (DNA): TGTGCCTGGAGTGTAGACAGGGCCTATGGCTACACCTTC. V and J are TRBV30 and TRBJ1-2; TRBD1 aligns across 7 bases. The CDR3 contains 13 residues. In germline, CDR1 is GTSNPN, CDR2 SVGIG (reference sequence). V lost 0 bases to trimming and J lost 4 bases; unmatched junction nucleotides: 2.

V gene TRBV9 combines with J gene TRBJ1-2, with 9 bases lining up with TRBD1. This CDR3 contains 14 residues. The junction had 4 bases not matched to a gene; V was cut back by 5 bases and J by 2 bases. Germline V lookup: CDR1 SGDLS, CDR2 YYNGEE. CDR3 sequence: CASRGTGTNYGYTF. DNA for the CDR3: TGTGCCAGCAGGGGGACAGGGACGAACTATGGCTACACCTTC.

V usage is TRBV10-3 and J usage is TRBJ2-5, with 13 bases identical to TRBD2. The CDR3 is 19 residues long. Trimming cost V 1 base and J 4 bases; bases outside gene matches: 12. The V gene's germline CDR1 is ENHRY and CDR2 SYGVKD. CDR3: CAISELGTRTSGRGETQYF. In DNA, the CDR3 is TGTGCCATCAGTGAGTTGGGCACAAGGACTAGCGGGAGAGGAGAGACCCAGTACTTC.

This sequence joins TRBV2 and TRBJ2-2; D unresolved. The CDR3 consists of 13 residues. CDR1 SNHLY and CDR2 FYNNEI come from the germline V gene. The germline V and J ends were trimmed by 6 bases and 4 bases, with 9 bases remaining between them. The CDR3 DNA is TGTGCCAGCAGGGTGTCACCCACCGGGGAGCTGTTTTTT. It specifies CASRVSPTGELFF.

The V gene is TRBV2, the J gene TRBJ1-2; 9 bases agree with TRBD1. In germline, CDR1 is SNHLY, CDR2 FYNNEI. Losses at the gene ends were 6 bases for V and 2 bases for J; bases not matched to a gene: 7. CDR3 size: 15 residues. CDR3 amino acids: CASSGGQGANYGYTF. The CDR3 nucleotides are TGTGCCAGCAGCGGGGGACAGGGAGCCAACTATGGCTACACCTTC.

The rearrangement joins TRBV2 to TRBJ2-7; 8 nucleotides match TRBD1. J was trimmed by 3 bases and V by 11 bases; bases with no gene match: 3. The CDR3 is 11 amino acids. Looked up from germline, CDR1 is SNHLY and CDR2 is FYNNEI. The CDR3 DNA is TGTGCCGGTGGACAGGGCTACGAGCAGTACTTC. Residues: CAGGQGYEQYF.

This chain connects TRBV27 to TRBJ2-7, with D maybe TRBD1 (7 bases). This CDR3 contains 16 residues. Germline V CDR1 and CDR2: MNHEY, SMNVEV (reference sequence). V dropped 3 bases and J dropped 2 bases, with 17 bases sitting between them. CDR3 in amino acids: CASSFGRDRTTYEQYF. CDR3 bases: TGTGCCAGCAGTTTTGGGCGGGACAGAACTACCTACGAGCAGTACTTC.

The chain combines TRBV2 with TRBJ2-2, with D possibly being TRBD2 (5 bases). The germline gives CDR1 SNHLY, CDR2 FYNNEI. V gave up 6 bases and J gave up 7 bases, with 15 bases separating them. The CDR3 runs 14 residues. CDR3 in amino acids: CASSVTSKVGELFF. CDR3 nucleotide sequence: TGTGCCAGCAGCGTAACTAGTAAGGTCGGGGAGCTGTTTTTT. Supplemented by reference TRBV2 and TRBJ2-2, the full variable domain reads EPEVTQTPSHQVTQMGQEVILRCVPISNHLYFYWYRQILGQKVEFLVSFYNNEISEKSEIFDDQFSVERPDGSNFTLKIRSTKLEDSAMYFCASSVTSKVGELFFGEGSRLTVL.

The V call is TRBV5-1, the J call TRBJ1-2; D is perhaps TRBD1 (5 bases). Trimming cost V 4 bases and J 5 bases, with 18 bases left between them. The germline V gene has CDR1 SGHRS and CDR2 YFSETQ. The CDR3 consists of 15 residues. The CDR3 protein is CASSPGGQGRYGYTF. The CDR3 coding sequence is TGCGCCAGCAGCCCCGGAGGGCAGGGTCGGTATGGCTACACCTTC.

This chain connects TRBV28 to TRBJ1-4, with a weak D call TRBD1 (5 bases). The V end lost 6 bases, the J end lost 0 bases, and 8 bases lay between the germline ends. The germline V gene has CDR1 MDHEN and CDR2 SYDVKM. The CDR3 consists of 14 residues. Here the CDR3 DNA reads TGTGCCAGCAGAGAAGGGGCAACTAATGAAAAACTGTTTTTT. Protein sequence: CASREGATNEKLFF.

The V call is TRBV6-1, the J call TRBJ2-2, with D unclear. Between the trimmed V and J ends, which lost 6 bases and 0 bases, there was a span of 8 bases. The length of the CDR3 is 14 residues. Germline V gene data show CDR1 as MNHNS and CDR2 as SASEGT. This chain's CDR3 is CASRTDPNTGELFF. The CDR3, as DNA: TGTGCCAGCAGGACGGACCCGAACACCGGGGAGCTGTTTTTT.